This T cell receptor beta chain comes out of a study of T cell responses to AZD1222 COVID-19 vaccine. As concerns this clone: Its antigen is as yet unknown.

Overall study findings and caveats: Clonal diversity may have been underestimated, and the donors were mostly white British, with more females than males.

Assay: immunoSEQ multiplex PCR; the TCRdb copy retains only in-frame clones and omits some. The table records approximately 140,000 clones, 82% of them present only once. Germline values: CDR1 LGHDT, CDR2 YNNKEL (reference sequence). V lost 4 bases and J lost 2; bases outside the gene matches: 10. The CDR3 length is 17 residues. The TCR sequence derives from an adult in good health. The chain employs TRBV3-1 (or the pseudogene TRBV3-2) and TRBJ2-2, with 7 positions matching TRBD1. The sample consisted of peripheral blood, taken on day 0 of MenACWY control vaccination. CDR3 residues: CASSRNSRTGNTGELFF. In DNA, the CDR3 is TGTGCCAGCAGCCGAAACTCTAGGACAGGTAACACCGGGGAGCTGTTTTTT.